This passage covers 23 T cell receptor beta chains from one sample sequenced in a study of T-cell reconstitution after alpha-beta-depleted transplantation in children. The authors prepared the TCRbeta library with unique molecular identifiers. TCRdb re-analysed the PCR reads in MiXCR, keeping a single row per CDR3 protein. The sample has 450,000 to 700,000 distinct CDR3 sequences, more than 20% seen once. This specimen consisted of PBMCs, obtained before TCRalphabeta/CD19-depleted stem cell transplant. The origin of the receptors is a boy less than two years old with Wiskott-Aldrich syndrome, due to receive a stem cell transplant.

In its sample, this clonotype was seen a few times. The CDR3 reads CASSLALSGSGETQYF. CDR3 nucleotide sequence: TGTGCCAGCAGTTTAGCGCTAAGCGGGAGTGGAGAGACCCAGTACTTC. The J gene is TRBJ2-5, the V gene TRBV12-3 or TRBV12-4, with 8 bases fitting TRBD2. V shed 0 bases, J shed 4 bases, and the junction held 7 bases outside the gene matches. The CDR3 totals 16 residues.

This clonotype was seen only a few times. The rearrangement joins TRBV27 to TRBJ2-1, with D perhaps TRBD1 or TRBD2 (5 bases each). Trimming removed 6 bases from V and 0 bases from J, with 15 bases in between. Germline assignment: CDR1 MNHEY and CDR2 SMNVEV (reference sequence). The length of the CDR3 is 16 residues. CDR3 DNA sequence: TGTGCCAGCAGCCGGCAGGGAGTAGTCTCCTACAATGAGCAGTTCTTC. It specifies CASSRQGVVSYNEQFF.

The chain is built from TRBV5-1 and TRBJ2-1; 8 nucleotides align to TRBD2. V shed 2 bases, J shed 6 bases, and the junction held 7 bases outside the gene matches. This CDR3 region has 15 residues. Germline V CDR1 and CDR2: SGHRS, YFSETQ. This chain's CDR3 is CASSFSGTSGNEQFF. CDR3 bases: TGCGCCAGCAGCTTCTCCGGGACTAGTGGCAATGAGCAGTTCTTC.

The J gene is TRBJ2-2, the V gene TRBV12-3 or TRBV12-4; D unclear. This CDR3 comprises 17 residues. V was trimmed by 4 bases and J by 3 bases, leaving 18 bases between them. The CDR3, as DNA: TGTGCCAGCAGTTCACCGCTGGCGGAGTCGGACACCGGGGAGCTGTTTTTT. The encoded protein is CASSSPLAESDTGELFF.

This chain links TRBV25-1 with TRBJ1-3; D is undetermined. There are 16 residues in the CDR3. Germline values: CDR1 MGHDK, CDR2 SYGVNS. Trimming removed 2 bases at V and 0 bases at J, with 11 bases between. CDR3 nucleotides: TGTGCCAGCAGTGAACTAAGGGCGGGCTCTGGAAACACCATATATTTT. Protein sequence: CASSELRAGSGNTIYF.

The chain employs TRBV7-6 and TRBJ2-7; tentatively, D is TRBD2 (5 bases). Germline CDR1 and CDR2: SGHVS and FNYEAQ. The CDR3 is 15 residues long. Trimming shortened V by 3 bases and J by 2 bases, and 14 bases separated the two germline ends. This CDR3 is CASSLDSTVPYEQYF. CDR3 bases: TGTGCCAGCAGCTTGGACTCCACCGTACCCTACGAGCAGTACTTC.

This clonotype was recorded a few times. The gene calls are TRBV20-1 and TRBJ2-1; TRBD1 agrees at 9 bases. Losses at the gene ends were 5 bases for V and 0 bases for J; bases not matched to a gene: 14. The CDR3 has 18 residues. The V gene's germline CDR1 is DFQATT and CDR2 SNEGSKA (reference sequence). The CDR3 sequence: CSAAPGETGGFSYNEQFF. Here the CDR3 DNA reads TGCAGTGCTGCCCCGGGAGAGACAGGGGGTTTCTCCTACAATGAGCAGTTCTTC.

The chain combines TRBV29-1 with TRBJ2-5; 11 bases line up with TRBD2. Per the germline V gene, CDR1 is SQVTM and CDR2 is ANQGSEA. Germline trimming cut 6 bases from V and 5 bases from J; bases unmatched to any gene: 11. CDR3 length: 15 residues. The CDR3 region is CSVAGGLAVWETQYF. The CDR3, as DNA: TGCAGCGTCGCCGGGGGACTAGCGGTCTGGGAGACCCAGTACTTC.

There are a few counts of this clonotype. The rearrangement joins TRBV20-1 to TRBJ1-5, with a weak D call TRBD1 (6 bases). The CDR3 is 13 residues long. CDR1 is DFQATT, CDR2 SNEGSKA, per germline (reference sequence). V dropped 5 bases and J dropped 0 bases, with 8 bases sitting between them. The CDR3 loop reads CSARTDSNQPQHF. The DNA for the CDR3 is TGCAGTGCTCGGACAGATAGCAATCAGCCCCAGCATTTT.

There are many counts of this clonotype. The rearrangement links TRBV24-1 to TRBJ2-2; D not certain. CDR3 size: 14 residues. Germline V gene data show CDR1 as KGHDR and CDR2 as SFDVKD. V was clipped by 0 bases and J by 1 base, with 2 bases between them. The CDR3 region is CATSDLRNTGELFF. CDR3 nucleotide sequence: TGTGCCACCAGTGATTTGCGGAACACCGGGGAGCTGTTTTTT.

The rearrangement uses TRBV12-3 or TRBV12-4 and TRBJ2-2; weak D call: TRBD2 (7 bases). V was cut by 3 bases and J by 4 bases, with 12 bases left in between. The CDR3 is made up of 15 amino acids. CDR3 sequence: CASSFYGGATGELFF. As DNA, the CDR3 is TGTGCCAGCAGTTTCTATGGGGGGGCCACCGGGGAGCTGTTTTTT.

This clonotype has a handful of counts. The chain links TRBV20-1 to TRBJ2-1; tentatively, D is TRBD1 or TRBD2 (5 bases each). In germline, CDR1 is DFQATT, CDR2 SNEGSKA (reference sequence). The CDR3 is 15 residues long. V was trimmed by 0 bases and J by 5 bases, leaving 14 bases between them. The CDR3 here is CSAREPFRDDNEQFF. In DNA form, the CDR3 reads TGCAGTGCTAGAGAGCCTTTCCGGGACGACAATGAGCAGTTCTTC.

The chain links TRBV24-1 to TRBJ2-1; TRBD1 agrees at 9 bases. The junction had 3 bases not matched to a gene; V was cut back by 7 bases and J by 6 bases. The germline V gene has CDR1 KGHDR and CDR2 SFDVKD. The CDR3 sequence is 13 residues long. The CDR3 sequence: CATRGTGRNEQFF. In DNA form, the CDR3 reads TGTGCCACCAGGGGGACAGGGCGCAATGAGCAGTTCTTC.

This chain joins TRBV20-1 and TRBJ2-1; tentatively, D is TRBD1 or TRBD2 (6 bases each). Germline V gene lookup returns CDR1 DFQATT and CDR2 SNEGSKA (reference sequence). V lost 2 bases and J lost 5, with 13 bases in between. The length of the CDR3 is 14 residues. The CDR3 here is CSARRGAVNNEQFF. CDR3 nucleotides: TGCAGTGCTAGAAGGGGGGCTGTTAACAATGAGCAGTTCTTC.

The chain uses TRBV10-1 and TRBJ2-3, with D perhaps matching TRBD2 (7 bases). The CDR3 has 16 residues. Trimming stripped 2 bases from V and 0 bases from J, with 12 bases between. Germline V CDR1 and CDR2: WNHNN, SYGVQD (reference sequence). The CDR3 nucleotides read TGCGCCAGCAGTGAGACGGGGGGCTACAGCACAGATACGCAGTATTTT. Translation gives CASSETGGYSTDTQYF.

DNA of the CDR3: TGTGCCAGCTCAGAGGGACAGGGTGGCTACACCTTC. Residues: CASSEGQGGYTF. The rearrangement links TRBV18 to TRBJ1-2, with 9 bases matching TRBD1. Germline CDR1 reads KGHSH; CDR2 reads LQKENI. The CDR3 has 12 amino acids. J was trimmed by 7 bases and V by 5 bases; bases with no gene match: 2.

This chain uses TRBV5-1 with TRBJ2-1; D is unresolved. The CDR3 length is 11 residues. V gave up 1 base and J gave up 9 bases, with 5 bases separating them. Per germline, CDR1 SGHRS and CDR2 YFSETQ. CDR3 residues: CASSLIGEQFF. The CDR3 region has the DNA TGCGCCAGCAGCTTGATAGGTGAGCAGTTCTTC.

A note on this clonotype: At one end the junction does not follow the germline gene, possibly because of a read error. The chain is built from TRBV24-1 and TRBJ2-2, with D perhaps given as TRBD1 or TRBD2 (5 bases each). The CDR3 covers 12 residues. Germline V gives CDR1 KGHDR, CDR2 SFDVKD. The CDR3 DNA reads TGTGCCACCAGTTGGGGAACCGGGGACCTGTTTTTT. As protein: CATSWGTGDLFF.

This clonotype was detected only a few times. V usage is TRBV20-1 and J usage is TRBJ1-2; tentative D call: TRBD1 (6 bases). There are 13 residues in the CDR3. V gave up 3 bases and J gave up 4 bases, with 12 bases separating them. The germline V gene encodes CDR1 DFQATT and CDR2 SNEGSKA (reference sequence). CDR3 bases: TGCAGTGCTAGCAAAGGGGGGCTCTATGGCTACACCTTC. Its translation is CSASKGGLYGYTF.

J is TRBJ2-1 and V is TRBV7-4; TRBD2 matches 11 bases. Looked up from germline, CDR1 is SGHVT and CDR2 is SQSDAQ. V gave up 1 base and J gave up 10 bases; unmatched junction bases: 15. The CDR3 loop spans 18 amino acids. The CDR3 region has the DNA TGTGCCAGCAGCTTAGTGGGCCGGGTAGCGGGAGGGGAACGGGAGCAGTTCTTC. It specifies CASSLVGRVAGGEREQFF.

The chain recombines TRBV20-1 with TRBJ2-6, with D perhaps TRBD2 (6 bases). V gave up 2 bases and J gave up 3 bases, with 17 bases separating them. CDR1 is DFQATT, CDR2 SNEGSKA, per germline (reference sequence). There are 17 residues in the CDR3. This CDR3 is CSARSHGGPNGANVLTF. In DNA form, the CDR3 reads TGCAGTGCTAGATCTCACGGAGGGCCTAATGGGGCCAACGTCCTGACTTTC.

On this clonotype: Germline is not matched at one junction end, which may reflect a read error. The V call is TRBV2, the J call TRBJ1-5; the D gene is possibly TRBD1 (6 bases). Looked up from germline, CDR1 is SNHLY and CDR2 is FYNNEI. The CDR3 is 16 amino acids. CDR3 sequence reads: CASSAYGTNNNEPQHF. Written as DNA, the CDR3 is TGTGCCAGCAGTGCTTACGGGACAAATAACAATGAGCCCCAGCATTTT. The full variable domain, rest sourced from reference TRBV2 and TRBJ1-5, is EPEVTQTPSHQVTQMGQEVILRCVPISNHLYFYWYRQILGQKVEFLVSFYNNEISEKSEIFDDQFSVERPDGSNFTLKIRSTKLEDSAMYFCASSAYGTNNNEPQHFGDGTRLSIL.

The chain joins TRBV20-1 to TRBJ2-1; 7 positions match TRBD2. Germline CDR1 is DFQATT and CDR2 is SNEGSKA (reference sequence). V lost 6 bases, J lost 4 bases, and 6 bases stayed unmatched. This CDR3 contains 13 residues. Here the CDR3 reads CSARPSGYNEQFF. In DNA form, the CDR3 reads TGCAGTGCCCGGCCTAGCGGATACAATGAGCAGTTCTTC.